The 6 T cell receptor beta chains given below trace back to one sample, sequenced in a study of blood T cell repertoires in COVID-19. Libraries were prepared by immunoSEQ multiplex PCR; TCRdb keeps only in-frame clonotypes and omits some of them. Here the sample spans around 86,000 clones, more than 80% being singletons. Sequencing was done on a sample of peripheral blood. Receptor source: a woman older than 75 with acute or convalescent COVID-19.

The chain uses TRBV19 and TRBJ2-3; 8 bases agree with TRBD1. The CDR3 consists of 14 residues. V shed 9 bases, J shed 1 base, and the junction held 6 bases outside the gene matches. Germline V lookup: CDR1 LNHDA, CDR2 SQIVND (reference sequence). The CDR3 DNA reads as TGTGCCAGCGGCGGGACAGGAGGCACAGATACGCAGTATTTT. Protein: CASGGTGGTDTQYF.

The chain has TRBV28 and TRBJ1-2, with D unclear. The CDR3 runs to 16 residues. Germline CDR1 MDHEN, CDR2 SYDVKM. Trimming shortened V by 5 bases and J by 4 bases, and 20 bases separated the two germline ends. The CDR3 region is CASSHAGIDKGYGYTF. The CDR3, as DNA: TGTGCCAGCAGTCATGCCGGGATCGATAAGGGCTATGGCTACACCTTC.

The rearrangement joins TRBV6-6 to TRBJ2-1, with 14 bases that match TRBD2. Unmatched junction bases numbered 7, after V lost 6 bases and J lost 9 bases. Germline CDR1 MNHNY, CDR2 SVGAGI (reference sequence). The CDR3 length is 15 residues. The CDR3 DNA reads as TGTGCCAGCAGAGGGACTAGCGGGAGATCGAGTGAGCAGTTCTTC. Residues: CASRGTSGRSSEQFF.

The CDR3 region is CASSFTGGFNQPQHF. CDR3 bases: TGCGCCAGCAGCTTCACAGGGGGGTTCAATCAGCCCCAGCATTTT. V usage is TRBV5-1 and J usage is TRBJ1-5, with TRBD1 matching 8 bases. Germline V gene lookup returns CDR1 SGHRS and CDR2 YFSETQ. V lost 2 bases, J lost 3 bases, and 4 bases stayed unmatched. The CDR3 has 15 residues.

CDR3 residues: CSVEANTYEQYF. As DNA, the CDR3 is TGCAGCGTTGAAGCCAACACCTACGAGCAGTACTTC. The chain carries TRBV29-1 and TRBJ2-7; D unresolved. V was trimmed by 1 base and J by 2 bases, leaving 6 bases between them. Germline values: CDR1 SQVTM, CDR2 ANQGSEA. The CDR3 is 12 amino acids.

The rearrangement uses TRBV28 and TRBJ2-2, with TRBD1 matching 7 bases. Germline CDR1 MDHEN, CDR2 SYDVKM. The length of the CDR3 is 15 residues. Trimming at V came to 10 bases and at J to 6 bases, leaving 14 bases not matched to a gene. The CDR3 region has the DNA TGTGCCACCTATGAGGGTCAGGGGGTCCCCGGGGAGCTGTTTTTT. This codes for CATYEGQGVPGELFF.